This TCR beta chain was profiled in a study of blood T cell repertoires in COVID-19. The wider study: Whether acute or convalescent, the COVID-19 samples came from the United States, Italy and Spain. T cells, B-cell-depleted T cells, or PBMCs provided the cDNA or gDNA that served as material.

The authors' processing: Counts of nucleated cells, estimated from reference gene primer amplification, were obtained. Profiled with immunoSEQ multiplex PCR; TCRdb holds only in-frame clones, not every one. Clonal size and the V and J genes are those of that table, whereas D and trimming came from the DNA. The profile shows 200,000 to 300,000 clones, less than 90% of them singletons. V shed 6 bases, J shed 8 bases, and the junction held 21 bases outside the gene matches. The CDR3 has 18 amino acids. Germline V gene lookup returns CDR1 MDHEN and CDR2 SYDVKM. Sequencing was done on a sample of peripheral blood. The chain links TRBV28 to TRBJ2-4; 8 positions match TRBD1. The TCR comes from a man in his fifties or sixties with acute or convalescent COVID-19. CDR3 in DNA: TGTGCCAGCAGATCGAGCTCAGGGGGCGTAAACGCCTTAGACATTCAGTACTTC. This sequence encodes CASRSSSGGVNALDIQYF.